The 16 T cell receptor beta chains presented below share a single source sample, sequenced in a study of response to subunit inactivated influenza vaccine. TCRdb passed the RT-PCR reads through MiXCR, listing each CDR3 protein once. The sample yields about 620,000 distinct CDR3 sequences, 12% seen once. The material sequenced was PBMCs from blood, taken on the day of vaccination. The receptors originated from a man aged 50 to 60 who received an inactivated influenza vaccine.

This clonotype was counted only a few times. The V and J genes are TRBV6-6 and TRBJ1-2; 7 bases agree with TRBD1. V shed 8 bases and J 4 bases; nucleotides not matched to a gene: 7. CDR1 is MNHNY, CDR2 SVGAGI, per germline (reference sequence). This CDR3 has 13 amino acids. The CDR3 loop is CASRRGQSYGYTF. In DNA form, the CDR3 reads TGTGCCAGCCGGAGGGGACAGAGCTATGGCTACACCTTC.

Many counts were recorded for this clonotype. V and J are TRBV19 and TRBJ2-3; 11 bases fit TRBD1. Germline V gives CDR1 LNHDA, CDR2 SQIVND (reference sequence). With V trimmed by 6 bases and J by 5 bases, 10 bases remained unmatched. The CDR3 contains 16 residues. CDR3 sequence: CASRRDRGIGRDTQYF. The CDR3 DNA reads TGTGCCAGTAGGCGGGACAGGGGGATTGGCAGAGATACGCAGTATTTT.

The rearrangement uses TRBV5-1 and TRBJ2-2, with D hard to call. Per germline, CDR1 SGHRS and CDR2 YFSETQ. The CDR3 contains 16 residues. Trimming left V 4 bases short and J 4 bases short, with 17 bases between. This chain's CDR3 is CASSPLSRTGTGELFF. In DNA form, the CDR3 reads TGCGCCAGCAGCCCGCTGTCCCGGACGGGCACCGGGGAGCTGTTTTTT.

This clonotype was seen more than once but under ten times. The J gene is TRBJ2-7, the V gene TRBV20-1; D might be TRBD1 or TRBD2, each matching 5 bases. CDR1 DFQATT and CDR2 SNEGSKA come from the germline V gene (reference sequence). Trimming pared 3 bases from V and 9 bases from J, leaving 21 bases between. The CDR3 contains 14 residues. The CDR3, as DNA: TGCAGTGCTAGGCCGACGGGACCAGCGCTATGGCAGTACTTC. Translating gives CSARPTGPALWQYF.

This clonotype showed up many times. This rearrangement joins TRBV13 to TRBJ2-5; 9 positions match TRBD1. The ends lost 1 base at V and 4 bases at J; junction bases unmatched: 1. The length of the CDR3 is 14 residues. Germline V gene lookup returns CDR1 PRHDT and CDR2 FYEKMQ (reference sequence). CDR3 DNA: TGTGCCAGCAGCTTAGACAGGGGGCTAGAGACCCAGTACTTC. Translated: CASSLDRGLETQYF.

The chain combines TRBV2 with TRBJ2-1, with 11 positions matching TRBD2. Germline V gene lookup returns CDR1 SNHLY and CDR2 FYNNEI. The length of the CDR3 is 16 residues. With V trimmed by 6 bases and J by 7 bases, 11 bases remained unmatched. The CDR3 DNA reads as TGTGCCAGCAGAGAACCCACTAGCGGGGGAGGGAATGAGCAGTTCTTC. Translation: CASREPTSGGGNEQFF.

This clonotype was detected many times. The chain combines TRBV4-3 with TRBJ2-4; 8 bases are a match to TRBD2. CDR1 LGHNA and CDR2 YSLEER come from the germline V gene. V lost 0 bases, J lost 7 bases, and 8 bases stayed unmatched. This CDR3 spans 16 amino acids. CDR3 DNA sequence: TGCGCCAGCAGCCAAGACTTAAGCGGGAGCTGGAACATTCAGTACTTC. It encodes CASSQDLSGSWNIQYF.

There are a few counts of this clonotype. The chain combines TRBV29-1 with TRBJ2-1; 8 bases match TRBD2. V lost 4 bases to trimming and J lost 1 base; unmatched junction nucleotides: 12. This CDR3 has 17 residues. In germline, CDR1 is SQVTM, CDR2 ANQGSEA. The CDR3 bases are TGCAGCGTTGCCAGCGTTGCGGGGGGAGTGTCCTACAATGAGCAGTTCTTC. This translates into CSVASVAGGVSYNEQFF.

About this clonotype itself: A junction end diverges from the germline sequence, so it may reflect a read error. The V call is TRBV9, the J call TRBJ2-2; 10 bases fit TRBD1. This CDR3 is built from 16 residues. Germline assignment: CDR1 SGDLS and CDR2 YYNGEE. CDR3 nucleotides: TGTGCCATCAGCGCCACCGGGACAGGGGTTGCCGGGGAGCTGTTTTTT. Its protein is CAISATGTGVAGELFF.

This clonotype has more than one count but fewer than ten. The gene calls are TRBV28 and TRBJ2-2; 15 bases align to TRBD2. The trim removed 4 bases at V and 0 bases at J, leaving 9 bases unmatched. Germline V lookup: CDR1 MDHEN, CDR2 SYDVKM. The CDR3 consists of 20 residues. The CDR3 here is CASSSYPGTSGRTNTGELFF. CDR3 in DNA: TGTGCCAGCAGTTCCTACCCTGGGACTAGCGGGAGGACGAACACCGGGGAGCTGTTTTTT.

The sample holds a few counts of this clonotype. The chain links TRBV11-2 to TRBJ2-3, with a tentative D call TRBD2 (5 bases). The V gene lost 8 bases and the J gene lost 2 bases, with 17 bases spanning the gap. Looked up from germline, CDR1 is SGHAT and CDR2 is FQNNGV. The CDR3 totals 15 residues. CDR3 sequence: CASSLASRPTDTQYF. The CDR3 DNA follows: TGTGCCAGCTCCCTGGCTAGCAGGCCCACAGATACGCAGTATTTT.

This clonotype showed up just a few times. This chain connects TRBV29-1 to TRBJ2-5, with TRBD2 matching over 12 bases. CDR1 is SQVTM, CDR2 ANQGSEA, per germline. The CDR3 consists of 14 residues. Trimming cost V 7 bases and J 4 bases; bases outside gene matches: 7. In DNA form, the CDR3 reads TGCAGCGGGCTAGCGGGAGGGCCCGGAGAGACCCAGTACTTC. Translating it yields CSGLAGGPGETQYF.

This clonotype was picked up many times. The gene calls are TRBV15 and TRBJ1-4, with D perhaps matching TRBD1 (6 bases). CDR3 size: 15 residues. Between the trimmed V and J ends, which lost 3 bases and 4 bases, there was a span of 12 bases. Germline-derived CDR1 and CDR2 are LNHNV and YYDKDF (reference sequence). In DNA form, the CDR3 reads TGTGCCACCAGCAGTCGGGGGCTGGGTAATGAAAAACTGTTTTTT. Its protein product is CATSSRGLGNEKLFF.

The chain has TRBV10-3 and TRBJ1-6; no clear D gene. The germline V gene has CDR1 ENHRY and CDR2 SYGVKD. Between the trimmed V and J ends, which lost 6 bases and 9 bases, there was a span of 12 bases. This CDR3 contains 13 residues. The CDR3 here is CAIREQNGSPLHF. The CDR3, as DNA: TGTGCCATCAGGGAGCAAAACGGTTCACCCCTCCACTTT.

This clonotype turned up a few times. The chain joins TRBV20-1 to TRBJ2-1; D tentatively fits TRBD1 or TRBD2 (5 bases each). This CDR3 comprises 13 residues. CDR1 and CDR2 from the germline V gene are DFQATT and SNEGSKA (reference sequence). V gave up 1 base and J gave up 1 base, with 5 bases separating them. For the CDR3, the DNA is TGCAGTGCTAGAGGGGGGTCCTACAATGAGCAGTTCTTC. It encodes CSARGGSYNEQFF.

This clonotype was counted only a few times. The chain combines TRBV24-1 with TRBJ2-1; tentatively, D is TRBD1 or TRBD2 (6 bases each). Germline V lookup: CDR1 KGHDR, CDR2 SFDVKD. The CDR3 contains 14 residues. The germline V and J ends were trimmed by 5 bases and 3 bases, with 10 bases remaining between them. The CDR3 sequence: CATSVKGGYNEQFF. CDR3 DNA: TGTGCCACCAGTGTCAAGGGGGGCTACAATGAGCAGTTCTTC.